This TCR beta chain was profiled in a study of response to subunit inactivated influenza vaccine. Findings and limits, study-wide: Authors suggested that a seasonal influenza vaccination recruits few new T cells each time.

For this clonotype: The antigen remains undetermined.

The CDR3 length is 14 residues. V was clipped by 6 bases and J by 6 bases; unmatched bases: 9. In germline, CDR1 is SQVTM, CDR2 ANQGSEA. A single record per CDR3 protein comes from TCRdb applying MiXCR to the RT-PCR reads. Of around 320,000 distinct CDR3 sequences listed, 20% to 25% were seen once; the top ten hold about a tenth. The sample in question was PBMCs from blood, obtained approximately 20 months after vaccination. This chain joins TRBV29-1 and TRBJ2-3; 10 bases line up with TRBD2. This TCR came from a man aged 45-69 years who received an inactivated influenza vaccine. CDR3 loop: CSVGTSGTADTQYF. The CDR3 coding sequence is TGCAGCGTGGGAACTAGCGGGACGGCGGATACGCAGTATTTT.